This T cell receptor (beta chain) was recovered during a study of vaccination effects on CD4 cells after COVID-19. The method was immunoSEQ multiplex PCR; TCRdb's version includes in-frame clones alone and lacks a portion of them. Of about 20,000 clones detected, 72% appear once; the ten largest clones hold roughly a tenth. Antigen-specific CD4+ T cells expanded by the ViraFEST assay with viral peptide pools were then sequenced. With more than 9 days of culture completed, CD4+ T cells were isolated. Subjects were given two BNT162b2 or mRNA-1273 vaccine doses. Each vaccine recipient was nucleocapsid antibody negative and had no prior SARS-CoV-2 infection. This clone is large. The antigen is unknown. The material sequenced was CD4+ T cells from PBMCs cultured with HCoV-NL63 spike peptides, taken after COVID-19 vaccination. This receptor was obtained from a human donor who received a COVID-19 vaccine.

CDR3 in amino acids: CATTVGLASVRDGYNEQFF. Here the CDR3 DNA reads TGTGCCACGACAGTTGGACTAGCATCGGTCCGGGACGGTTACAATGAGCAGTTCTTC. The V gene is TRBV24-1, the J gene TRBJ2-1; TRBD2 matches 8 bases. With 10 bases clipped from V and 4 bases from J, the junction kept 23 bases outside the gene matches. The germline V gene has CDR1 KGHDR and CDR2 SFDVKD. This CDR3 contains 19 residues.